The 5 T cell receptor beta chains below were found in one sample sequenced in a study of blood T cell repertoires in COVID-19. Using immunoSEQ multiplex PCR, the repertoire was profiled, and TCRdb retains in-frame clones only, with some absent. The data hold about 120,000 clones, with more than 70% observed a single time. Sample: peripheral blood. Every receptor here comes from a human donor in a cohort sampled during active COVID-19.

The V and J genes are TRBV29-1 and TRBJ1-1, with TRBD1 matching over 8 bases. The length of the CDR3 is 15 residues. Germline trimming cut 7 bases from V and 3 bases from J; bases unmatched to any gene: 13. CDR1 and CDR2 (germline): SQVTM, ANQGSEA. CDR3 nucleotides: TGCAGCGCCCGAGCAGGGGGCACAGGTGACACTGAAGCTTTCTTT. It yields the protein CSARAGGTGDTEAFF. The variable domain in full, completed from reference TRBV29-1 and TRBJ1-1, reads SAVISQKPSRDICQRGTSLTIQCQVDSQVTMMFWYRQQPGQSLTLIATANQGSEATYESGFVIDKFPISRPNLTFSTLTVSNMSPEDSSIYLCSARAGGTGDTEAFFGQGTRLTVV.

This chain uses TRBV6-5 with TRBJ1-2; tentatively, D is TRBD1 (6 bases). The germline gives CDR1 MNHEY, CDR2 SVGAGI. The V and J ends lost 6 bases and 4 bases respectively, with 12 bases between them. CDR3 length: 13 residues. The CDR3 sequence is CASREGVTYGYTF. CDR3 nucleotides: TGTGCCAGCAGAGAGGGGGTTACCTATGGCTACACCTTC.

The V and J genes are TRBV19 and TRBJ1-2; possibly TRBD1 for D (6 bases). Trimming took off 8 bases at V and 3 bases at J, with 22 bases between the two ends. The CDR3 totals 16 residues. Germline assignment: CDR1 LNHDA and CDR2 SQIVND (reference sequence). The CDR3 DNA sequence: TGTGCCAGTCACAACGGCACAGGGTTTATAGACTATGGCTACACCTTC. This sequence encodes CASHNGTGFIDYGYTF.

The V call is TRBV14, the J call TRBJ2-2; tentative D call: TRBD2 (6 bases). Looked up from germline, CDR1 is SGHDN and CDR2 is FVKESK. The CDR3 totals 15 residues. The V end lost 4 bases, the J end lost 5 bases, and 14 bases lay between the germline ends. The CDR3: CASSLVSGETGELFF. The CDR3 nucleotides read TGTGCCAGCAGCCTGGTATCGGGAGAAACCGGGGAGCTGTTTTTT.

The chain is built from TRBV5-1 and TRBJ2-6; TRBD2 is a possible D gene (5 bases). Per germline, CDR1 SGHRS and CDR2 YFSETQ. The CDR3 covers 15 residues. Trimming shortened V by 4 bases and J by 4 bases, and 12 bases separated the two germline ends. CDR3 nucleotides: TGCGCCAGCAGCCTCCCGGGAACAGGGGCCAACGTCCTGACTTTC. Translation gives CASSLPGTGANVLTF.